The 16 T cell receptor beta chains below come from one sample, sequenced in a study of CD4 T cell repertoires and nickel. From the RT-PCR reads, TCRdb called clonotypes with MiXCR, one entry per CDR3 protein. The table shows fewer than 300 distinct CDR3 sequences, with 69% occurring only once. The source material was CD4+ T cells from blood, not recorded whether cultured. The receptors come from a human donor in a nickel allergy study, with or without nickel allergy (not recorded which). It is not recorded whether this sample comes from one donor or several.

This chain links TRBV7-9 with TRBJ1-5; 8 bases line up with TRBD1. V trimming: 1 base; J trimming: 3 bases; junction bases outside the gene matches: 2. CDR3 length: 15 amino acids. The germline V gene has CDR1 SEHNR and CDR2 FQNEAQ (reference sequence). The CDR3 protein is CASSLVTGDNQPQHF. CDR3 coding DNA: TGTGCCAGCAGCTTAGTGACAGGGGACAATCAGCCCCAGCATTTT.

The chain is built from TRBV12-3 or TRBV12-4 and TRBJ2-2; no clear D gene. V was cut by 3 bases and J by 2 bases, with 10 bases left in between. The CDR3 is 15 amino acids. CDR3 loop: CASSLGSPNTGELFF. Here the CDR3 DNA reads TGTGCCAGCAGTTTGGGCAGCCCCAACACCGGGGAGCTGTTTTTT.

The rearrangement joins TRBV6-1 to TRBJ2-5; 9 positions agree with TRBD1. This CDR3 has 15 amino acids. V was pared by 4 bases and J by 5 bases, with 8 bases of the junction left unmatched. The germline V gene encodes CDR1 MNHNS and CDR2 SASEGT. As DNA, the CDR3 is TGTGCCAGCAGTGGTTCTTGGACAGGGGAGGAGACCCAGTACTTC. Protein sequence: CASSGSWTGEETQYF.

This sequence joins TRBV11-3 and TRBJ1-2; D is perhaps TRBD1 (5 bases). This CDR3 contains 13 residues. Trimming took off 1 base at V and 2 bases at J, with 5 bases between the two ends. Germline-derived CDR1 and CDR2 are SGHNT and YENEEA. CDR3 residues: CASSLGQNYGYTF. CDR3 coding DNA: TGTGCCAGCAGCTTAGGACAGAACTATGGCTACACCTTC. Based on the CDR3 plus reference TRBV11-3 and TRBJ1-2, the full variable domain is EAGVVQSPRYKIIEKKQPVAFWCNPISGHNTLYWYLQNLGQGPELLIRYENEEAVDDSQLPKDRFSAERLKGVDSTLKIQPAELGDSAVYLCASSLGQNYGYTFGSGTRLTVV.

This chain uses TRBV7-2 with TRBJ2-1, with 7 bases fitting TRBD1. Germline V gene data show CDR1 as SGHTA and CDR2 as FQGNSA. The CDR3 sequence is 15 residues long. V lost 5 bases and J lost 7; bases outside the gene matches: 11. The CDR3, as DNA: TGTGCCAGCAGCCTACGACAGGGAAATCGTAATGAGCAGTTCTTC. Translation gives CASSLRQGNRNEQFF.

The rearrangement links TRBV23-1 to TRBJ1-6; D call uncertain. TRBV23-1 falls under the ORF class, with uncertain function. Trimming cost V 2 bases and J 2 bases, with 13 bases left between them. The CDR3 runs 17 residues. In DNA, the CDR3 is TGCGCCAGCAGTCAACCTTTCGCCGCGGCCTATAATTCACCCCTCCACTTT. Its translation is CASSQPFAAAYNSPLHF.

The chain joins TRBV5-6 to TRBJ1-2; D unresolved. The germline V gene encodes CDR1 SGHDT and CDR2 YYEEEE. CDR3 length equals 13 residues. The V and J ends lost 3 bases and 1 base respectively, with 7 bases between them. CDR3 sequence reads: CASSSQLNYGYTF. Written as DNA, the CDR3 is TGTGCCAGCAGCTCACAGCTTAACTATGGCTACACCTTC.

The V call is TRBV20-1, the J call TRBJ2-1; TRBD1 agrees at 9 bases. Germline CDR1 DFQATT, CDR2 SNEGSKA (reference sequence). The CDR3 runs 14 residues. J gave up 8 bases and V 1 base, and 6 bases lay outside the gene matches. The CDR3 loop is CSARGGQGIYEQFF. In DNA form, the CDR3 reads TGCAGTGCTAGAGGCGGACAGGGGATCTATGAGCAGTTCTTC.

The chain carries TRBV24-1 and TRBJ2-1, with D perhaps matching TRBD1 or TRBD2 (6 bases each). V lost 3 bases to trimming and J lost 7 bases, with 15 bases between them. Germline assignment: CDR1 KGHDR and CDR2 SFDVKD. The CDR3 is made up of 15 amino acids. In nucleotides, the CDR3 is TGTGCCACCAGTGATCCGGGGGCCAATCGAAATGAGCAGTTCTTC. Translated: CATSDPGANRNEQFF.

This clonotype was recorded a few times. This chain links TRBV27 with TRBJ2-7; TRBD2 is a possible D gene (6 bases). Trimming removed 4 bases at V and 4 bases at J, with 20 bases between. This CDR3 comprises 16 residues. CDR1 and CDR2 (germline): MNHEY, SMNVEV (reference sequence). Written as DNA, the CDR3 is TGTGCCAGCAGTTCGCCGGGACTGGGGTCCCGTTACGAGCAGTACTTC. Protein: CASSSPGLGSRYEQYF.

The rearrangement links TRBV11-3 to TRBJ1-1, with D possibly matching TRBD1 (6 bases). V lost 2 bases and J 4 bases, leaving 14 bases between the germline ends. Germline V CDR1 and CDR2: SGHNT, YENEEA. The CDR3 loop spans 15 amino acids. The CDR3 sequence: CASSLMVGAPTEAFF. Here the CDR3 DNA reads TGTGCCAGCAGCTTAATGGTGGGGGCGCCCACTGAAGCTTTCTTT.

The chain uses TRBV25-1 and TRBJ1-2; a weak D match, TRBD1 (6 bases). The CDR3 covers 14 residues. Between the trimmed V and J ends, which lost 1 base and 5 bases, there was a span of 11 bases. The germline V gene encodes CDR1 MGHDK and CDR2 SYGVNS. CDR3 DNA: TGTGCCAGCAGTGAATCGGGCAGGGGTTATGGCTACACCTTC. This gives the protein CASSESGRGYGYTF.

The rearrangement links TRBV2 to TRBJ1-6; D is unresolved. Germline V gene lookup returns CDR1 SNHLY and CDR2 FYNNEI. The V end was cut by 4 bases, the J end by 9 bases, with 13 bases between. The CDR3 is 14 residues long. CDR3 DNA sequence: TGTGCCAGCAGTGCCGGGGATGGAGGTTCACCCCTCCACTTT. Encoded protein: CASSAGDGGSPLHF.

This clonotype occurred once. J is TRBJ2-3 and V is TRBV6-1; D perhaps matches TRBD2 (5 bases). The CDR3 covers 16 residues. V gave up 3 bases and J gave up 0 bases, with 13 bases separating them. Germline CDR1 is MNHNS and CDR2 is SASEGT. The CDR3 region is CASSDGSATSTDTQYF. In DNA form, the CDR3 reads TGTGCCAGCAGTGATGGGAGCGCCACTAGCACAGATACGCAGTATTTT.

The chain combines TRBV30 with TRBJ2-1, with 8 bases identical to TRBD2. Trimming at V came to 6 bases and at J to 8 bases, leaving 18 bases not matched to a gene. The CDR3 runs to 16 residues. Germline values: CDR1 GTSNPN, CDR2 SVGIG (reference sequence). CDR3 sequence reads: CACHGGRGESNDEQFF. The CDR3 nucleotides read TGTGCCTGCCATGGGGGGCGGGGGGAATCGAACGATGAGCAGTTCTTC.

This clonotype was observed a handful of times. The rearrangement joins TRBV12-3 or TRBV12-4 to TRBJ2-7, with 11 bases fitting TRBD2. The CDR3 has 15 residues. J lost 2 bases, V lost 6 bases, and 6 bases had no gene match. For the CDR3, the DNA is TGTGCCAGCAGCAAACTGACTAGCGGGACCTACGAGCAGTACTTC. Translated: CASSKLTSGTYEQYF.